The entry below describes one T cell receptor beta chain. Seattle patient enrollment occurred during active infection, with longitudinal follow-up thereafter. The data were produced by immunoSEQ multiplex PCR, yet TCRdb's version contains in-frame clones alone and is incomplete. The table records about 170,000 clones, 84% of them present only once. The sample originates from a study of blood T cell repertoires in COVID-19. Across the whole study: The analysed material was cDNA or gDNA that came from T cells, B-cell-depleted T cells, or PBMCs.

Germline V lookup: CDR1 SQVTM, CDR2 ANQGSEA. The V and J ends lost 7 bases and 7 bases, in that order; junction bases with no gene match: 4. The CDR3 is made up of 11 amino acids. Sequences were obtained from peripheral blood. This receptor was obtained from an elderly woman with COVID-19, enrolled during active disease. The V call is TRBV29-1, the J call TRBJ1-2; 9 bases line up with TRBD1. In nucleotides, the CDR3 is TGCAGCGCCGGACAGGGGTCTGGCTACACCTTC. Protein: CSAGQGSGYTF.